The 19 T cell receptor beta chains presented below share a single source sample, sequenced in a study of T cells in Graves' hyperthyroidism and ophthalmopathy. Template material for amplifying TCR beta CDR3 regions consisted of RNA transcripts. Researchers ran a first-round RT-PCR on the TCR CDR3 using the HTBI primer set. TCRdb itself ran the multiplex PCR reads through MiXCR, one entry per CDR3 protein. This sample has about 570,000 distinct CDR3 sequences, with around 46% found just once. The sequenced sample was peripheral blood or thyroid tissue (not recorded which). These receptor sequences come from an adult woman with Graves' disease, either hyperthyroidism or ophthalmopathy (not recorded which).

The V call is TRBV7-9, the J call TRBJ2-2, with D possibly TRBD1 on 6 matching bases. The CDR3 loop spans 14 amino acids. The V gene's germline CDR1 is SEHNR and CDR2 FQNEAQ (reference sequence). Between the trimmed V and J ends, which lost 5 bases and 4 bases, there was a span of 11 bases. CDR3 sequence (DNA): TGTGCCAGCAGCACAGGGACCCGCACCGGGGAGCTGTTTTTT. Its protein product is CASSTGTRTGELFF.

This clonotype was seen at least ten times. The chain joins TRBV12-3 or TRBV12-4 to TRBJ1-5; the D gene is possibly TRBD1 (5 bases). The CDR3 contains 13 residues. V gave up 5 bases and J gave up 5 bases, with 10 bases separating them. The CDR3 nucleotides are TGTGCCAGCAGTGTAGACAGATATCAGCCCCAGCATTTT. Translating it yields CASSVDRYQPQHF.

In regard to this clonotype: Germline and junction disagree at one end, which may indicate a read error. This sequence joins TRBV11-1 and TRBJ1-2; TRBD1 is a possible D gene (5 bases). Germline assignment: CDR1 SGHAT and CDR2 FQDESV (reference sequence). This CDR3 is built from 13 residues. CDR3 coding DNA: TGTACCAGCAGCTTGGTGACGGGGGTGGGCTACACCTTC. This sequence encodes CTSSLVTGVGYTF. Full variable domain (outside the CDR3, taken from reference TRBV11-1 and TRBJ1-2): EAEVAQSPRYKITEKSQAVAFWCDPISGHATLYWYRQILGQGPELLVQFQDESVVDDSQLPKDRFSAERLKGVDSTLKIQPAELGDSAMYLCTSSLVTGVGYTFGSGTRLTVV.

This clonotype has only one observation. The J gene is TRBJ2-7, the V gene TRBV2; D remains unclear. Germline V gives CDR1 SNHLY, CDR2 FYNNEI. The CDR3 is made up of 13 amino acids. V lost 11 bases and J lost 4, with 18 bases in between. The CDR3 here is CALVTGPWYEQYF. In DNA, the CDR3 is TGTGCCTTAGTAACCGGGCCTTGGTACGAGCAGTACTTC.

J is TRBJ1-2 and V is TRBV7-9; 7 bases are a match to TRBD1. This CDR3 has 14 amino acids. The germline V gene encodes CDR1 SEHNR and CDR2 FQNEAQ (reference sequence). V lost 2 bases and J lost 7; bases outside the gene matches: 7. CDR3 DNA sequence: TGTGCCAGCAGCTTAAGGGGGCCGAGCTCTGGCTACACCTTC. Translating it yields CASSLRGPSSGYTF.

CDR3 protein: CASSFTFGTDNTGELFF. As DNA, the CDR3 is TGCGCCAGCAGCTTCACCTTTGGGACGGACAACACCGGGGAGCTGTTTTTT. This chain links TRBV5-1 with TRBJ2-2; possibly TRBD1 or TRBD2 for D (5 bases each). The germline gives CDR1 SGHRS, CDR2 YFSETQ. The CDR3 contains 17 residues. Trimming pared 2 bases from V and 2 bases from J, leaving 16 bases between. The full variable domain, completed using reference TRBV5-1 and TRBJ2-2, is KAGVTQTPRYLIKTRGQQVTLSCSPISGHRSVSWYQQTPGQGLQFLFEYFSETQRNKGNFPGRFSGRQFSNSRSEMNVSTLELGDSALYLCASSFTFGTDNTGELFFGEGSRLTVL.

This clonotype has just one count. The V and J genes are TRBV10-3 and TRBJ2-7, with D possibly called TRBD1 or TRBD2 (5 bases each). The CDR3 runs to 12 residues. Germline V gives CDR1 ENHRY, CDR2 SYGVKD. V shed 6 bases and J shed 4 bases, with 10 bases lying between them. In nucleotides, the CDR3 is TGTGCCATCAGGGGACCAGCGTACGAGCAGTACTTC. Translated, it gives CAIRGPAYEQYF.

As for this clonotype: A junction boundary mismatches the germline segment, possibly from a read error. V and J are TRBV2 and TRBJ2-7, with 13 bases lining up with TRBD2. The CDR3 covers 15 residues. CDR1 and CDR2 (germline): SNHLY, FYNNEI. This chain's CDR3 is CVSSLWTSGSHEQYF. In DNA, the CDR3 is TGTGTCAGCAGTTTATGGACTAGCGGGAGCCACGAGCAGTACTTC.

The chain couples TRBV19 to TRBJ2-6, with D maybe TRBD1 (6 bases). CDR1 and CDR2 (germline): LNHDA, SQIVND (reference sequence). The CDR3 is made up of 16 amino acids. V was cut by 10 bases and J by 0 bases, with 16 bases left in between. CDR3 in amino acids: CATRKRGYSGANVLTF. DNA for the CDR3: TGTGCCACCCGTAAAAGGGGGTACTCTGGGGCCAACGTCCTGACTTTC.

The chain recombines TRBV29-1 with TRBJ2-7, with TRBD1 matching 7 bases. The CDR3 is 13 amino acids. V shed 4 bases, J shed 7 bases, and the junction held 10 bases outside the gene matches. From germline, CDR1 is SQVTM and CDR2 ANQGSEA. The CDR3 loop reads CSVARAGGQEQYF. The CDR3 DNA reads as TGCAGCGTTGCTAGGGCAGGGGGTCAAGAGCAGTACTTC.

This clonotype was seen many times. V is TRBV5-6 and J is TRBJ2-7; D call uncertain. The V gene lost 0 bases and the J gene lost 9 bases, with 13 bases spanning the gap. Per the germline V gene, CDR1 is SGHDT and CDR2 is YYEEEE. CDR3 size: 13 residues. The CDR3 DNA reads TGTGCCAGCAGCTTGGAGGTGACGGAAAGGCAGTACTTC. Protein sequence: CASSLEVTERQYF.

The gene calls are TRBV29-1 and TRBJ1-5; 7 bases align to TRBD1. Germline trimming cut 4 bases from V and 7 bases from J; bases unmatched to any gene: 7. Per germline, CDR1 SQVTM and CDR2 ANQGSEA. This CDR3 comprises 13 residues. The CDR3 nucleotides read TGCAGCGTTGGGTCAGGGGGTGGCCAGCCCCAGCATTTT. It translates to CSVGSGGGQPQHF. The whole variable domain, filled in from reference TRBV29-1 and TRBJ1-5, reads SAVISQKPSRDICQRGTSLTIQCQVDSQVTMMFWYRQQPGQSLTLIATANQGSEATYESGFVIDKFPISRPNLTFSTLTVSNMSPEDSSIYLCSVGSGGGQPQHFGDGTRLSIL.

This clonotype was detected many times. V gene TRBV10-3 combines with J gene TRBJ1-1; possible D gene TRBD1, 6 bases. Germline lookup yields CDR1 ENHRY and CDR2 SYGVKD. V was shortened by 2 bases and J by 6 bases, with 19 bases between the two germline ends. The CDR3 sequence is 16 residues long. The CDR3 protein is CAISEPDRRPFSEAFF. The CDR3 DNA reads TGTGCCATCAGTGAGCCGGACAGAAGGCCTTTTTCTGAAGCTTTCTTT.

CDR3 region: CASSPDRDLNTEAFF. The DNA for the CDR3 is TGTGCCAGCAGTCCTGACAGGGACCTGAACACTGAAGCTTTCTTT. The chain recombines TRBV7-9 with TRBJ1-1; 7 bases fit TRBD1. CDR1 is SEHNR and CDR2 is FQNEAQ in the germline V gene (reference sequence). V dropped 6 bases and J dropped 0; count of bases not matched to a gene: 7. This CDR3 has 15 amino acids.

The rearrangement uses TRBV29-1 and TRBJ1-1; TRBD1 matches 7 bases. V was clipped by 2 bases and J by 4 bases; unmatched bases: 7. This CDR3 has 14 residues. Per germline, CDR1 SQVTM and CDR2 ANQGSEA. The CDR3 bases are TGCAGCGTTGAAACAGGGGAGTTGGTCACTGAAGCTTTCTTT. It specifies CSVETGELVTEAFF.

This clonotype was seen ten or more times. This chain links TRBV10-3 with TRBJ2-5, with D perhaps matching TRBD1 (5 bases). The CDR3 sequence is 13 residues long. Germline CDR1 is ENHRY and CDR2 is SYGVKD. Trimming removed 6 bases at V and 3 bases at J, with 11 bases between. The CDR3 sequence is CAIRPWGEETQYF. Written as DNA, the CDR3 is TGTGCCATCAGGCCCTGGGGCGAAGAGACCCAGTACTTC.

The sample holds many counts of this clonotype. The rearrangement links TRBV2 to TRBJ1-3, with TRBD1 matching 7 bases. The junction had 5 bases not matched to a gene; V was cut back by 6 bases and J by 0 bases. The CDR3 contains 15 residues. Germline assignment: CDR1 SNHLY and CDR2 FYNNEI. The CDR3 spells CASRSGQYSGNTIYF. In DNA form, the CDR3 reads TGTGCCAGCAGGTCGGGACAGTACTCTGGAAACACCATATATTTT.

V and J are TRBV9 and TRBJ1-1, with a tentative D call TRBD1 (5 bases). Germline CDR1 and CDR2: SGDLS and YYNGEE. V was shortened by 0 bases and J by 4 bases, with 16 bases between the two germline ends. The CDR3 sequence is 16 residues long. The CDR3 loop reads CASSVVPGFGGTEAFF. CDR3 bases: TGTGCCAGCAGCGTAGTACCAGGGTTTGGGGGCACTGAAGCTTTCTTT.

This clonotype was detected only a few times. The rearrangement uses TRBV7-2 and TRBJ2-7, with 13 bases lining up with TRBD2. Germline-derived CDR1 and CDR2 are SGHTA and FQGNSA. Trimming at V came to 5 bases and at J to 3 bases, leaving 4 bases not matched to a gene. The CDR3 sequence is 15 residues long. This CDR3 reads CASSQGLAGSYEQYF. CDR3 in DNA: TGTGCCAGCAGCCAGGGACTAGCGGGAAGCTACGAGCAGTACTTC.